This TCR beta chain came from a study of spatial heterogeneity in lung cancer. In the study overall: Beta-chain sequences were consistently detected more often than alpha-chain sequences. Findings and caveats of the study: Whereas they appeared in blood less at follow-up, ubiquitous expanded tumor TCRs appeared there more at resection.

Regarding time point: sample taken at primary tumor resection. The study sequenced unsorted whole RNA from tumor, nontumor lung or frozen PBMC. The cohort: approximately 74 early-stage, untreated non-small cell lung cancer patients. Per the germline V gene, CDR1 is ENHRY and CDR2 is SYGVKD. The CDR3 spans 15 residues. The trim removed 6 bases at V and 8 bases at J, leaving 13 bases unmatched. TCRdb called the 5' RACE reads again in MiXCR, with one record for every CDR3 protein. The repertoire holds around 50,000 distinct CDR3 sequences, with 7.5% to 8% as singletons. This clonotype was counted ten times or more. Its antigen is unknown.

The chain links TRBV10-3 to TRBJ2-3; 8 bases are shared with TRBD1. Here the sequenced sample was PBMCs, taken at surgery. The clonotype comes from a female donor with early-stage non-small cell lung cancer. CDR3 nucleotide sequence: TGTGCCATCAGATTGGACAGGGCTCGGGATACTACGCAGTATTTT. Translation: CAIRLDRARDTTQYF.